This T cell receptor (beta chain) stems from a study of CD8 T cells in Susac syndrome. The V and J ends lost 3 bases and 3 bases, in that order; junction bases with no gene match: 12. The germline V gene has CDR1 DFQATT and CDR2 SNEGSKA (reference sequence). The CDR3 covers 16 residues. CD8+ and CD4+ blood T cells underwent TCR beta sequencing. Random hexamers were used to reverse transcribe an amount of roughly 0.45 to 1 ug RNA. Multiplex immunoSEQ PCR targeted 54 Vbeta and 13 Jbeta TCR beta segments. TCRdb analysed the immunoSEQ multiplex PCR reads with MiXCR anew, one entry per CDR3 protein. The sample comprises 150,000 or so distinct CDR3 sequences, 95% of which are singletons, and roughly 0.15% rests with the top ten.

This chain connects TRBV20-1 to TRBJ1-1; 8 positions match TRBD1. The sequenced material came from CD4+ T cells from PBMCs. This TCR derives from a human donor with Susac syndrome. This chain's CDR3 is CSASLQGVSMDTEAFF. The CDR3 DNA sequence: TGCAGTGCTAGTCTACAGGGGGTTTCGATGGACACTGAAGCTTTCTTT.